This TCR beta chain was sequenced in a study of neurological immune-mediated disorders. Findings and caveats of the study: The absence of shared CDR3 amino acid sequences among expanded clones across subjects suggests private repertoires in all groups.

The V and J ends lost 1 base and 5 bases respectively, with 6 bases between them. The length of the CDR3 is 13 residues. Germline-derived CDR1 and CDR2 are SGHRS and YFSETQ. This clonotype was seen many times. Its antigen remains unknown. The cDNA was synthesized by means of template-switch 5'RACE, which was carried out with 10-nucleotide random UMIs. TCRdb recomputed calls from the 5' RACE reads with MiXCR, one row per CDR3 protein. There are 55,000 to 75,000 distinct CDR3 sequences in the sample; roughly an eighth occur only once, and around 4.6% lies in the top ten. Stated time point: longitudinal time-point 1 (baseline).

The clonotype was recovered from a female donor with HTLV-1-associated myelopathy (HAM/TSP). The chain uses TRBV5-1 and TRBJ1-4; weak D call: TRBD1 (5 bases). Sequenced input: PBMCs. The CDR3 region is CASSLSGNEKLFF. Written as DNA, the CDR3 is TGCGCCAGCAGCTTGTCAGGGAATGAAAAACTGTTTTTT.